The 27 T cell receptor beta chains listed next were all sequenced from one sample in a study of blood T cells in healthy people across ages. It was with a sample-barcoded 5' primer and a J-beta primer mix that a second PCR of roughly 6 to 11 cycles was run. TCRdb re-analysed the 5' RACE reads in MiXCR, keeping a single row per CDR3 protein. The table records approximately 900,000 distinct CDR3 sequences, 25% to 35% of them present only once. The same sample was also studied in work on T cells of mothers and their children.

The sample comprised blood. These receptors were obtained from a woman aged 40 to 49 in good health.

This clonotype has only one observation. This rearrangement joins TRBV7-9 to TRBJ2-3; D might be TRBD2 (6 bases). V was shortened by 3 bases and J by 6 bases, with 16 bases between the two germline ends. Germline V gene sequence: CDR1 SEHNR, CDR2 FQNEAQ (reference sequence). The CDR3 contains 15 residues. For the CDR3, the DNA is TGTGCCAGCAGCTTCGGAGAGGGTGGGGGGGATACGCAGTATTTT. Translated, it gives CASSFGEGGGDTQYF. Full variable domain (remainder filled in from reference TRBV7-9 and TRBJ2-3): DTGVSQNPRHKITKRGQNVTFRCDPISEHNRLYWYRQTLGQGPEFLTYFQNEAQLEKSRLLSDRFSAERPKGSFSTLEIQRTEQGDSAMYLCASSFGEGGGDTQYFGPGTRLTVL.

This clonotype appeared a few times. V is TRBV29-1 and J is TRBJ1-1, with 8 positions matching TRBD1. The germline V gene encodes CDR1 SQVTM and CDR2 ANQGSEA. CDR3 size: 12 residues. V lost 7 bases, J lost 11 bases, and 12 bases stayed unmatched. The CDR3 spells CSAQDRVELAFF. The DNA for the CDR3 is TGCAGCGCCCAGGACAGGGTAGAGTTGGCTTTCTTT.

This clonotype was found many times. J is TRBJ2-6 and V is TRBV9; no reliable D call. The germline V and J ends were trimmed by 0 bases and 0 bases, with 7 bases remaining between them. Germline V gene lookup returns CDR1 SGDLS and CDR2 YYNGEE. The CDR3 contains 16 residues. CDR3 nucleotides: TGTGCCAGCAGCGTAGAAGTCCTCTCTGGGGCCAACGTCCTGACTTTC. Translation: CASSVEVLSGANVLTF.

This clonotype was seen many times. The V call is TRBV7-3, the J call TRBJ1-1, with D uncertain. Germline loops: CDR1 SGHTA, CDR2 FQGTGA. CDR3 length: 13 amino acids. V was clipped by 4 bases and J by 1 base, with 7 bases between them. CDR3 bases: TGTGCCAGCAGCTCCCAAAAGAACACTGAAGCTTTCTTT. Residues: CASSSQKNTEAFF.

V and J are TRBV15 and TRBJ2-7, with D unclear. This CDR3 contains 12 residues. Trimming took off 1 base at V and 1 base at J, with 2 bases between the two ends. CDR1 LNHNV and CDR2 YYDKDF come from the germline V gene (reference sequence). The CDR3, as DNA: TGTGCCACCAGCAGAGCGTCCTACGAGCAGTACTTC. It specifies CATSRASYEQYF.

V and J are TRBV2 and TRBJ1-1, with D hard to call. CDR3 size: 16 residues. V shed 0 bases and J shed 0 bases, with 11 bases lying between them. Germline assignment: CDR1 SNHLY and CDR2 FYNNEI. This chain's CDR3 is CASSEALLAVNTEAFF. In DNA, the CDR3 is TGTGCCAGCAGTGAAGCGCTGTTAGCAGTGAACACTGAAGCTTTCTTT.

This clonotype was observed many times. One junction end disagrees with the germline gene, perhaps due to a read error. The J gene is TRBJ2-7, the V gene TRBV5-1; D unresolved. The CDR3 loop spans 13 amino acids. Germline CDR1 reads SGHRS; CDR2 reads YFSETQ. CDR3 in amino acids: CASSLAATYEQYF. In nucleotides, the CDR3 is TGTGCCAGCAGCCTCGCCGCCACCTACGAGCAGTACTTC.

Details on this clonotype: This may stem from a read error, because a much larger clone lies one nucleotide away. The chain joins TRBV24-1 to TRBJ2-5; TRBD1 or TRBD2 may be the D gene (5 bases each). This CDR3 contains 14 residues. CDR1 and CDR2 (germline): KGHDR, SFDVKD. V lost 5 bases and J lost 1, with 10 bases in between. The chain's CDR3 is CATSGAGTQETQYF. In DNA form, the CDR3 reads TGTGCCACCAGTGGAGCAGGGACCCAAGAGACCCAGTACTTC.

In DNA, the CDR3 is TGCAGCGCCGGAGGGCAGGGGTTCGGAGATACGCAGTATTTT. Amino acids: CSAGGQGFGDTQYF. The chain joins TRBV29-1 to TRBJ2-3; D may correspond to TRBD1 or TRBD2 (6 bases each). The V end was cut by 7 bases, the J end by 5 bases, with 19 bases between. The CDR3 sequence is 14 residues long. Germline values: CDR1 SQVTM, CDR2 ANQGSEA.

The V and J genes are TRBV6-1 and TRBJ2-5, with a weak D call TRBD2 (5 bases). Germline values: CDR1 MNHNS, CDR2 SASEGT. The CDR3 contains 19 residues. V was shortened by 5 bases and J by 4 bases, with 29 bases between the two germline ends. The DNA of the CDR3 is TGTGCCAGCAGTCCTCGGTTGGCGAGCGAGGGAGATGTAGGAGAGACCCAGTACTTC. Translation: CASSPRLASEGDVGETQYF.

Written as DNA, the CDR3 is TGTGCCACCAGTGATTTCCGGGCTGGATCCTACGAGCAGTACTTC. Amino acid sequence: CATSDFRAGSYEQYF. The chain joins TRBV24-1 to TRBJ2-7; D not resolved. Germline assignment: CDR1 KGHDR and CDR2 SFDVKD. V was trimmed by 1 base and J by 1 base, leaving 10 bases between them. The CDR3 is 15 residues long.

The V gene is TRBV28, the J gene TRBJ2-3; D may be TRBD1 (6 bases). The CDR3 length is 14 residues. In germline, CDR1 is MDHEN, CDR2 SYDVKM. V was pared by 5 bases and J by 3 bases, with 12 bases between. For the CDR3, the DNA is TGTGCCAGCAGTCGACAGGTTGGGACAGATACGCAGTATTTT. It encodes CASSRQVGTDTQYF.

This clonotype has only one observation. This CDR3 is CASSCDQDASYEQYF. DNA for the CDR3: TGTGCCAGCAGTTGTGACCAGGACGCAAGCTACGAGCAGTACTTC. The chain is built from TRBV12-3 or TRBV12-4 and TRBJ2-7; D uncertain. Between the trimmed V and J ends, which lost 4 bases and 3 bases, there was a span of 16 bases. This CDR3 spans 15 amino acids.

The J gene is TRBJ2-1, the V gene TRBV12-3 or TRBV12-4; D is uncertain. CDR3 length: 13 residues. Trimming removed 0 bases from V and 6 bases from J, with 6 bases in between. The CDR3 spells CASSLAERNEQFF. CDR3 sequence (DNA): TGTGCCAGCAGTTTAGCGGAGCGCAATGAGCAGTTCTTC.

This chain uses TRBV29-1 with TRBJ1-1; possibly TRBD1 for D (5 bases). This CDR3 spans 13 amino acids. V was trimmed by 5 bases and J by 1 base, leaving 11 bases between them. CDR1 and CDR2 (germline): SQVTM, ANQGSEA. The DNA of the CDR3 is TGCAGCGTTAGTGACAGACGGAACACTGAAGCTTTCTTT. Translated, it gives CSVSDRRNTEAFF.

This clonotype was observed a few times. The gene calls are TRBV4-2 and TRBJ2-1; D is perhaps TRBD2 (6 bases). The germline gives CDR1 LGHNA, CDR2 YNFKEQ. CDR3 size: 13 residues. Trimming shortened V by 2 bases and J by 4 bases, and 6 bases separated the two germline ends. The DNA of the CDR3 is TGTGCCAGCAGCCAACTAGCGTACAATGAGCAGTTCTTC. It encodes CASSQLAYNEQFF.

The table lists this clonotype with a few counts. V and J are TRBV7-2 and TRBJ2-5; the D gene could be TRBD1 or TRBD2 (6 bases each). Trimming stripped 1 base from V and 1 base from J, with 10 bases between. The CDR3 spans 15 residues. The V gene's germline CDR1 is SGHTA and CDR2 FQGNSA. The CDR3 reads CASSLEGGVQETQYF. CDR3 DNA sequence: TGTGCCAGCAGCTTAGAGGGGGGCGTCCAAGAGACCCAGTACTTC.

This clonotype came up a few times. The V gene is TRBV4-3, the J gene TRBJ1-4; 7 bases are a match to TRBD1. Germline CDR1 is LGHNA and CDR2 is YSLEER. CDR3 length: 15 amino acids. The junction had 5 bases not matched to a gene; V was cut back by 0 bases and J by 7 bases. CDR3 protein: CASSQDPRQGEKLFF. The CDR3 DNA sequence: TGCGCCAGCAGCCAAGATCCGAGACAGGGTGAAAAACTGTTTTTT.

Ten or more counts support this clonotype. This rearrangement joins TRBV10-3 to TRBJ2-7, with TRBD1 matching 9 bases. Germline lookup yields CDR1 ENHRY and CDR2 SYGVKD. After removal of 10 bases from V and 9 bases from J, the junction contained 13 bases not matched to a gene. CDR3 length: 13 amino acids. The CDR3 DNA is TGTGCCAGCGGCGGGACAGGGAACAACGGGCAGTACTTC. Protein product: CASGGTGNNGQYF.

This clonotype occurred many times. The chain carries TRBV7-6 and TRBJ1-1, with TRBD1 matching over 8 bases. Germline V lookup: CDR1 SGHVS, CDR2 FNYEAQ. CDR3 length equals 15 residues. Germline trimming cut 1 base from V and 1 base from J; bases unmatched to any gene: 2. The CDR3 DNA is TGTGCCAGCAGCTTAGGGACAGGGTGGAACACTGAAGCTTTCTTT. Translated, it gives CASSLGTGWNTEAFF.

V usage is TRBV7-2 and J usage is TRBJ2-3; 8 nucleotides match TRBD2. The CDR3 consists of 16 residues. J was trimmed by 6 bases and V by 5 bases; bases with no gene match: 13. CDR1 and CDR2 from the germline V gene are SGHTA and FQGNSA. This CDR3 reads CASSDSGVAGLDTQYF. The CDR3 bases are TGTGCCAGCAGCGATTCGGGGGTAGCGGGATTGGATACGCAGTATTTT.

The chain employs TRBV28 and TRBJ2-1, with 7 bases that match TRBD1. V was clipped by 4 bases and J by 4 bases; unmatched bases: 4. The CDR3 covers 14 residues. Germline V gene data show CDR1 as MDHEN and CDR2 as SYDVKM. The CDR3 loop is CASSSDRPYNEQFF. In DNA, the CDR3 is TGTGCCAGCAGTTCGGACAGGCCTTACAATGAGCAGTTCTTC.

In regard to this clonotype: The junction and the germline gene differ at one end; a read error may be behind it. This chain joins TRBV3-1 and TRBJ2-7; 7 bases agree with TRBD2. The CDR3 sequence is 16 residues long. Germline V gene lookup returns CDR1 LGHDT and CDR2 YNNKEL (reference sequence). The CDR3 DNA sequence: TGTGCCAGCCGCCACACACTAGCGCGGAGGACCAAGGAGCAGTACTTC. Residues: CASRHTLARRTKEQYF.

Here the CDR3 reads CASSRGTRGVYGYTF. CDR3 sequence (DNA): TGTGCCAGCAGTAGAGGGACACGGGGGGTCTATGGCTACACCTTC. The rearrangement links TRBV12-3 or TRBV12-4 to TRBJ1-2, with D possibly TRBD1 on 6 matching bases. The CDR3 totals 15 residues. The V and J ends lost 5 bases and 4 bases respectively, with 17 bases between them.

This clonotype occurred many times. The CDR3 is CASSTQTDTQYF. The CDR3 DNA sequence: TGTGCCAGTAGTACTCAGACAGATACGCAGTATTTT. The rearrangement links TRBV19 to TRBJ2-3; D remains ambiguous. The CDR3 is 12 amino acids. Germline CDR1 reads LNHDA; CDR2 reads SQIVND (reference sequence). The germline V and J ends were trimmed by 4 bases and 3 bases, with 5 bases remaining between them.

V and J are TRBV6-1 and TRBJ1-2, with TRBD1 identical over 7 bases. V shed 6 bases and J 5 bases; nucleotides not matched to a gene: 9. This CDR3 comprises 14 residues. Germline V CDR1 and CDR2: MNHNS, SASEGT. The CDR3 loop reads CASSPRDSRYGYTF. Written as DNA, the CDR3 is TGTGCCAGCAGCCCCAGGGACAGCCGTTATGGCTACACCTTC.

V usage is TRBV4-3 and J usage is TRBJ1-4, with D perhaps matching TRBD1 (5 bases). The CDR3 spans 15 residues. Looked up from germline, CDR1 is LGHNA and CDR2 is YSLEER. V was clipped by 0 bases and J by 7 bases, with 12 bases between them. CDR3 nucleotides: TGCGCCAGCAGCCAAGATTCAGGCAGGGTTGAAAAACTGTTTTTT. It is translated as CASSQDSGRVEKLFF.